This T cell receptor (beta chain) is drawn from a study of blood T cell repertoires in COVID-19. Whole-study context: The samples span acute and convalescent COVID-19 from the United States, Italy and Spain. The cDNA or gDNA used as material had been derived from T cells, B-cell-depleted T cells, or PBMCs.

Trimming cost V 5 bases and J 1 base, with 11 bases left between them. Germline CDR1 SGHTA, CDR2 FQGNSA. The CDR3 totals 14 residues. Original handling: By means of reference gene primer amplification, nucleated cell counts were estimated. Repertoires were generated with immunoSEQ multiplex PCR, while TCRdb's copy carries only in-frame clones and drops some. The V and J calls and the clone size are those of that table, but D and trimming were determined from the DNA. The data show 190,000 or so clones, roughly 88% seen once. The sequenced sample was peripheral blood. This chain connects TRBV7-2 to TRBJ1-1, with D perhaps matching TRBD1 (6 bases). The receptor was derived from a woman of 80 years or more with acute or convalescent COVID-19. CDR3 sequence reads: CASSVGHKNTEAFF. CDR3 DNA: TGTGCCAGCAGCGTGGGACATAAGAACACTGAAGCTTTCTTT.